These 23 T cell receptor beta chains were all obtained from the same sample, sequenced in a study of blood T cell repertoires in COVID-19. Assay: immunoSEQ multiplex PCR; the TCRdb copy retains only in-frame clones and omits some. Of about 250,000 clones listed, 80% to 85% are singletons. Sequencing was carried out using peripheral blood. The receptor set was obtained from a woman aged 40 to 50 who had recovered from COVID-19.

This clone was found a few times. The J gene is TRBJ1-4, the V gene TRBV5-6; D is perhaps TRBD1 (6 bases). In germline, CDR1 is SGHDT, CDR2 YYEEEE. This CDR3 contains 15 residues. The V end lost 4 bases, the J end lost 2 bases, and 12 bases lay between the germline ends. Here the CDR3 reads CASSLPTGTNEKLFF. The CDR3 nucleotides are TGTGCCAGCAGCCTTCCGACAGGCACTAATGAAAAACTGTTTTTT.

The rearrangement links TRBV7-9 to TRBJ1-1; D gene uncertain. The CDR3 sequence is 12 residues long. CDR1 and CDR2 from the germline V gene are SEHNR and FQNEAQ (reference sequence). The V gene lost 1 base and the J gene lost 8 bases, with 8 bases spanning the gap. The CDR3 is CASSLVREEAFF. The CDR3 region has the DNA TGTGCCAGCAGCTTAGTTCGTGAGGAAGCTTTCTTT.

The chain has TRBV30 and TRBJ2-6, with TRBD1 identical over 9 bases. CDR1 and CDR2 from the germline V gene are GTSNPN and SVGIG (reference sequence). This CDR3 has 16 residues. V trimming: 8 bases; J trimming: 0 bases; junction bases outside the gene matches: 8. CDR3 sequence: CARRDREPSGANVLTF. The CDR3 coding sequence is TGTGCCCGAAGGGACAGGGAACCCTCTGGGGCCAACGTCCTGACTTTC.

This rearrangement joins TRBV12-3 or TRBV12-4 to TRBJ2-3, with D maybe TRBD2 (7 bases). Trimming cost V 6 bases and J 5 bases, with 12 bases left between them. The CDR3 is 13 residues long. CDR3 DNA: TGTGCCAGCAGCCCAGGGGAGGGAGATACGCAGTATTTT. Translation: CASSPGEGDTQYF.

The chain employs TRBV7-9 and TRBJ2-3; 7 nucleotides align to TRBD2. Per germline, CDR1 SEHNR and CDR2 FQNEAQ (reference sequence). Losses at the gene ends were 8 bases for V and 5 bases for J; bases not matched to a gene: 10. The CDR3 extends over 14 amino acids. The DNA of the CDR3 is TGTGCCAGCGTCCCAGCTAGCGGAATAGATACGCAGTATTTT. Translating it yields CASVPASGIDTQYF.

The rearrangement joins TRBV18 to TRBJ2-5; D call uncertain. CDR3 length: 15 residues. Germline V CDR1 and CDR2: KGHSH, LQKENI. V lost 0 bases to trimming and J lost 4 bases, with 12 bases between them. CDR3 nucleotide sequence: TGTGCCAGCTCACCACCCGTGGGCGCCTCAGAGACCCAGTACTTC. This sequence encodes CASSPPVGASETQYF.

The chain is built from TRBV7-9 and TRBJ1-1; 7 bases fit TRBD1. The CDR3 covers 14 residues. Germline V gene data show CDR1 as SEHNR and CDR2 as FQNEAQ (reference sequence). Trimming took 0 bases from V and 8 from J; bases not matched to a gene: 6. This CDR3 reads CASSLAGDSLEAFF. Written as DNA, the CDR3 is TGTGCCAGCAGCTTAGCGGGGGACAGCCTAGAAGCTTTCTTT.

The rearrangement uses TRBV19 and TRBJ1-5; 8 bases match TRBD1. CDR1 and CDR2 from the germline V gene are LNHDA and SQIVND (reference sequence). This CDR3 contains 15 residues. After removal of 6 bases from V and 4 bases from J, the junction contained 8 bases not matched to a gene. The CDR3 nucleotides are TGTGCCAGTAGCCAGTCAGGGGGCATAAATCAGCCCCAGCATTTT. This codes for CASSQSGGINQPQHF.

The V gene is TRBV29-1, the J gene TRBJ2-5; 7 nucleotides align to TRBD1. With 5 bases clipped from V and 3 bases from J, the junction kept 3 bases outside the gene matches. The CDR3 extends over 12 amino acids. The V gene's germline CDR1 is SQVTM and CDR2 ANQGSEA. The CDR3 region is CSVQGGEETQYF. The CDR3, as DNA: TGCAGCGTTCAAGGGGGCGAAGAGACCCAGTACTTC.

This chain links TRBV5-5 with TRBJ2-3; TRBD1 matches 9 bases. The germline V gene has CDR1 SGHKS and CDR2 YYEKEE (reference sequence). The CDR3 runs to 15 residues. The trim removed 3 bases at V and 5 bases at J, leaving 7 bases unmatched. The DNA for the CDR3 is TGTGCCAGCAGCTCCCCGGGACAGGGTATAGATACGCAGTATTTT. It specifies CASSSPGQGIDTQYF.

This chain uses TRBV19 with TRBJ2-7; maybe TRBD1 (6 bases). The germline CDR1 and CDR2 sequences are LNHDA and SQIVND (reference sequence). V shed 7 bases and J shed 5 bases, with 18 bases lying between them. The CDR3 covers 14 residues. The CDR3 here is CASNRAGLGHEQYF. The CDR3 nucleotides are TGTGCCAGTAACAGGGCAGGGCTGGGCCACGAGCAGTACTTC.

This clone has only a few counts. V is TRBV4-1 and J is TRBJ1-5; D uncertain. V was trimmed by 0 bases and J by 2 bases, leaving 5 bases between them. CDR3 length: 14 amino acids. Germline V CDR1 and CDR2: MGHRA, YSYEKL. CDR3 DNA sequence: TGCGCCAGCAGCCAAGATCCGGGCAATCAGCCCCAGCATTTT. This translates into CASSQDPGNQPQHF.

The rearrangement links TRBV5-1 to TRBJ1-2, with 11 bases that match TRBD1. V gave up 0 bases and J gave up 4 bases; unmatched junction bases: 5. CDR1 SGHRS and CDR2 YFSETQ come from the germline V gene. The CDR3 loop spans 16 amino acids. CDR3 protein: CASSLAGTGGSYGYTF. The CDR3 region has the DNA TGCGCCAGCAGCTTGGCCGGGACAGGGGGGTCCTATGGCTACACCTTC.

CDR3 protein: CASSSDIAGKSYEQYF. The CDR3, as DNA: TGTGCCAGCAGCTCCGATATAGCGGGGAAGTCCTACGAGCAGTACTTC. This sequence joins TRBV7-9 and TRBJ2-7; 8 bases are a match to TRBD2. The germline V gene encodes CDR1 SEHNR and CDR2 FQNEAQ (reference sequence). With 4 bases clipped from V and 1 base from J, the junction kept 9 bases outside the gene matches. The CDR3 runs to 16 residues. Full variable domain (rest looked up from reference TRBV7-9 and TRBJ2-7): DTGVSQNPRHKITKRGQNVTFRCDPISEHNRLYWYRQTLGQGPEFLTYFQNEAQLEKSRLLSDRFSAERPKGSFSTLEIQRTEQGDSAMYLCASSSDIAGKSYEQYFGPGTRLTVT.

The CDR3 here is CASSEPSNNYGYTF. In nucleotides, the CDR3 is TGTGCCAGCAGTGAACCGAGCAATAACTATGGCTACACCTTC. This chain joins TRBV6-1 and TRBJ1-2; D uncertain. The CDR3 runs to 14 residues. V lost 2 bases, J lost 1 base, and 8 bases lay in between. CDR1 and CDR2 (germline): MNHNS, SASEGT.

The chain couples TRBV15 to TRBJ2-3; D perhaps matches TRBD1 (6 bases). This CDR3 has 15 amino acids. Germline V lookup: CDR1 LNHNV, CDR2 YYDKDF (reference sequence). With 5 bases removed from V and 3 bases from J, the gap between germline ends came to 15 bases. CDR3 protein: CATSPQGGWTDTQYF. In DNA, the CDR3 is TGTGCCACCAGCCCACAAGGGGGTTGGACAGATACGCAGTATTTT.

The CDR3 loop is CASSSRQGAVGYTF. CDR3 sequence (DNA): TGTGCCAGCAGCAGTCGACAGGGGGCGGTCGGCTACACCTTC. This chain links TRBV7-2 with TRBJ1-2, with TRBD1 matching over 10 bases. CDR1 is SGHTA, CDR2 FQGNSA, per germline. The CDR3 spans 14 residues. The V and J ends lost 5 bases and 8 bases, in that order; junction bases with no gene match: 8. The variable domain in full, completed from reference TRBV7-2 and TRBJ1-2, reads GAGVSQSPSNKVTEKGKDVELRCDPISGHTALYWYRQSLGQGLEFLIYFQGNSAPDKSGLPSDRFSAERTGGSVSTLTIQRTQQEDSAVYLCASSSRQGAVGYTFGSGTRLTVV.

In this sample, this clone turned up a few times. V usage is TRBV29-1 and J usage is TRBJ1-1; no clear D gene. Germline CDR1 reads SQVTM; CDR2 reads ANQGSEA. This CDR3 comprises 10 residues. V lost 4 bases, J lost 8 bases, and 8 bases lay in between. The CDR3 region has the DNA TGCAGCGTTGTATTTCCGGAAGCTTTCTTT. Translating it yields CSVVFPEAFF.

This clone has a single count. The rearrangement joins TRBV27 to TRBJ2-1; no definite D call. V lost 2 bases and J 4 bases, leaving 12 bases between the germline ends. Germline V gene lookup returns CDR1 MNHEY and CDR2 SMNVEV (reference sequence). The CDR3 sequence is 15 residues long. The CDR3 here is CASSLVEQLYNEQFF. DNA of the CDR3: TGTGCCAGCAGTTTAGTGGAACAGTTATACAATGAGCAGTTCTTC.

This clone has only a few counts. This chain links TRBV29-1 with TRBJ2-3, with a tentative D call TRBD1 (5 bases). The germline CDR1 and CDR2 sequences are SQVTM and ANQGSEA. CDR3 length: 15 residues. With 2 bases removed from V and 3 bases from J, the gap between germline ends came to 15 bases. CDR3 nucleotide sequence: TGCAGCGTTGAATCGCGCAGGGTTAATACAGATACGCAGTATTTT. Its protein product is CSVESRRVNTDTQYF.

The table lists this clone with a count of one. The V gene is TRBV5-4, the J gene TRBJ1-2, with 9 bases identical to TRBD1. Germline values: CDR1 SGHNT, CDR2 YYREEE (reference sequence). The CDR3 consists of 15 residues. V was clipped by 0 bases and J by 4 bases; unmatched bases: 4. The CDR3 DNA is TGTGCCAGCAGCTTGGCGGGACAGGGTTTCTATGGCTACACCTTC. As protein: CASSLAGQGFYGYTF.

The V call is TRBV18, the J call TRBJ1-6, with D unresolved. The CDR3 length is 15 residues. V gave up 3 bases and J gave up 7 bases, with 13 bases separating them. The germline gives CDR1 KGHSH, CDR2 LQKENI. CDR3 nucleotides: TGTGCCAGCTCACCCTACGCAGGCGCAAATTCACCCCTCCACTTT. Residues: CASSPYAGANSPLHF.

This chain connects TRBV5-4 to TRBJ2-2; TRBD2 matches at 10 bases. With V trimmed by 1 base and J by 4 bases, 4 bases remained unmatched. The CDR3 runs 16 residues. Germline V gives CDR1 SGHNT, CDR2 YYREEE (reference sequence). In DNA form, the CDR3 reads TGTGCCAGCAGCTTGAGCGGGGGGGCCGGCACCGGGGAGCTGTTTTTT. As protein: CASSLSGGAGTGELFF.